These 25 T cell receptor beta chains were sequenced from one sample in a study of CD8 T cells in Susac syndrome (dated by TCRdb to about 2019). To prepare the library, the immunoSEQ multiplex PCR assay was applied. RNA was extracted using the RNeasy kit, and roughly 0.5 to 1 microgram was reverse transcribed with random hexamers. TCRdb reran the public reads through fastp at Q25 and MiXCR, keeping productive beta chains. Rows merge per CDR3 protein into single entries with the most common DNA and genes. Recorded for this sample are 65,000 to 100,000 distinct CDR3 sequences; 95% to 97% of them occurred a single time. Of the sample, more than 0.35% falls within the top ten clones. Sequencing used CD8+ T cells from PBMCs. The receptors derive from a human donor with Susac syndrome.

This clonotype has only one observation. J is TRBJ2-7 and V is TRBV7-9, with 9 bases that match TRBD2. Germline V lookup: CDR1 SEHNR, CDR2 FQNEAQ (reference sequence). This CDR3 region has 16 residues. V shed 5 bases and J 3 bases; nucleotides not matched to a gene: 11. CDR3 in DNA: TGTGCCAGCAGCGGAGGCATGCGGGAGGGCCGCTACGAGCAGTACGTC. Translating it yields CASSGGMREGRYEQYV.

The rearrangement uses TRBV2 and TRBJ2-7; TRBD1 or TRBD2 may be the D gene (5 bases each). Trimming removed 7 bases at V and 2 bases at J, with 21 bases between. CDR3 length: 16 amino acids. In germline, CDR1 is SNHLY, CDR2 FYNNEI. This chain's CDR3 is CASTYNDGAATYEQYF. The CDR3 nucleotides are TGTGCCAGCACATATAACGACGGGGCGGCGACCTACGAGCAGTACTTC.

CDR3 in amino acids: CSVVNQNTGELFF. CDR3 coding DNA: TGCAGCGTTGTCAACCAGAACACCGGGGAGCTGTTTTTT. The chain recombines TRBV29-1 with TRBJ2-2, with no clear D. Germline CDR1 and CDR2: SQVTM and ANQGSEA. This CDR3 is built from 13 residues. V dropped 4 bases and J dropped 1 base, with 7 bases sitting between them.

The CDR3 here is CASSSRTGAGSTDTQYF. The CDR3 bases are TGTGCCAGCAGCTCCCGGACAGGGGCCGGGAGCACAGATACGCAGTATTTT. The chain couples TRBV7-9 to TRBJ2-3; 9 bases match TRBD1. V shed 4 bases, J shed 0 bases, and the junction held 8 bases outside the gene matches. The CDR3 loop spans 17 amino acids. CDR1 is SEHNR, CDR2 FQNEAQ, per germline (reference sequence).

The chain recombines TRBV15 with TRBJ2-6; D is tentatively TRBD1 or TRBD2 (5 bases each). This CDR3 spans 16 amino acids. V lost 0 bases and J 0 bases, leaving 6 bases between the germline ends. Germline loops: CDR1 LNHNV, CDR2 YYDKDF (reference sequence). CDR3 DNA: TGTGCCACCAGCAGAGAGGGGACCTCTGGGGCCAACGTCCTGACTTTC. Translation gives CATSREGTSGANVLTF.

This rearrangement joins TRBV12-3 or TRBV12-4 to TRBJ1-4; 11 bases are a match to TRBD1. This CDR3 has 14 amino acids. V gave up 6 bases and J gave up 8 bases; unmatched junction bases: 5. CDR3 coding DNA: TGTGCCAGCAGACCGGGACAGGGGGTCGAAAAACTGTTTTTT. Protein: CASRPGQGVEKLFF.

CDR3 protein: CASRQGKGNEQFF. CDR3 nucleotide sequence: TGTGCCAGCAGACAGGGGAAGGGCAATGAGCAGTTCTTC. This sequence joins TRBV7-9 and TRBJ2-1, with 7 bases that match TRBD1. There are 13 residues in the CDR3. V trimming: 6 bases; J trimming: 6 bases; junction bases outside the gene matches: 5. CDR1 and CDR2 from the germline V gene are SEHNR and FQNEAQ (reference sequence).

This rearrangement joins TRBV5-4 to TRBJ1-2, with 9 bases fitting TRBD1. The CDR3 sequence is 16 residues long. CDR1 SGHNT and CDR2 YYREEE come from the germline V gene (reference sequence). J was trimmed by 6 bases and V by 10 bases; bases with no gene match: 19. The CDR3 nucleotides read TGTGCCGGCCGGTCCCGGGACAGGGTAACAACGGATGGCTACACCTTC. This translates into CAGRSRDRVTTDGYTF.

The chain has TRBV10-3 and TRBJ2-1; possibly TRBD2 for D (5 bases). V was clipped by 10 bases and J by 8 bases, with 15 bases between them. CDR1 is ENHRY and CDR2 is SYGVKD in the germline V gene. This CDR3 has 12 residues. In DNA form, the CDR3 reads TGTGCCACCTCGACCCTGCGGGATGAGCAGTTCTTC. Its translation: CATSTLRDEQFF.

The chain recombines TRBV7-2 with TRBJ2-7, with D tentatively TRBD1 or TRBD2 (6 bases each). Between the trimmed V and J ends, which lost 7 bases and 2 bases, there was a span of 21 bases. This CDR3 has 16 amino acids. Germline V CDR1 and CDR2: SGHTA, FQGNSA. CDR3 loop: CASKISGGPSPYEQYF. CDR3 nucleotides: TGTGCCAGCAAGATAAGTGGGGGGCCGAGCCCCTACGAGCAGTACTTC.

This chain joins TRBV28 and TRBJ1-2; 7 bases fit TRBD1. Trimming cost V 5 bases and J 10 bases; bases outside gene matches: 10. Germline CDR1 reads MDHEN; CDR2 reads SYDVKM. CDR3 size: 13 residues. CDR3 sequence reads: CASSTGTDLSYTF. The DNA for the CDR3 is TGTGCCAGCAGTACCGGGACAGACCTATCCTACACCTTC.

The genes are TRBV3-1 and TRBJ1-1; no definite D call. Per the germline V gene, CDR1 is LGHDT and CDR2 is YNNKEL (reference sequence). This CDR3 is built from 13 residues. Between the trimmed V and J ends, which lost 5 bases and 5 bases, there was a span of 12 bases. CDR3 loop: CASSGLRTTEAFF. The DNA for the CDR3 is TGTGCCAGCAGCGGTCTACGAACTACTGAAGCTTTCTTT.

The V call is TRBV12-3 or TRBV12-4, the J call TRBJ2-2; 11 positions match TRBD2. The length of the CDR3 is 17 residues. With V trimmed by 3 bases and J by 1 base, 4 bases remained unmatched. CDR3 bases: TGTGCCAGCAGTTTGCGTCTAGCGGGGGGGAACACCGGGGAGCTGTTTTTT. This codes for CASSLRLAGGNTGELFF.

The table lists this clonotype with a few counts. The genes are TRBV27 and TRBJ1-5; no clear D gene. Germline assignment: CDR1 MNHEY and CDR2 SMNVEV (reference sequence). This CDR3 region has 13 residues. Trimming took 3 bases from V and 2 from J, leaving 5 bases between them. In nucleotides, the CDR3 is TGTGCCAGCAGTTTGTTAGGCAATCAGCCCCAGCATTTT. Translated: CASSLLGNQPQHF.

This chain links TRBV6-5 with TRBJ2-7, with D perhaps TRBD2 (6 bases). The CDR3 covers 14 residues. The V gene lost 3 bases and the J gene lost 4 bases, with 13 bases spanning the gap. The V gene's germline CDR1 is MNHEY and CDR2 SVGAGI. The CDR3 region has the DNA TGTGCCAGCAGTTATGACAGTGGGGGGTACGAGCAGTACTTC. Protein: CASSYDSGGYEQYF.

CDR3 bases: TGCAGTGCTATTCGCGGGAGAGGAAGCACCGGGGAGCTGTTTTTT. Its translation: CSAIRGRGSTGELFF. The chain combines TRBV20-1 with TRBJ2-2; 7 positions agree with TRBD2. The V gene end was trimmed by 4 bases and the J gene end by 4 bases; junction bases not matched to a gene: 9. Germline loops: CDR1 DFQATT, CDR2 SNEGSKA (reference sequence). The CDR3 has 15 amino acids.

The rearrangement uses TRBV20-1 and TRBJ2-4, with a possible D match to TRBD2 (6 bases). Trimming took 0 bases from V and 7 from J, leaving 28 bases between them. CDR3 length: 19 amino acids. Germline V CDR1 and CDR2: DFQATT, SNEGSKA (reference sequence). The CDR3 DNA sequence: TGCAGTGCTAGAGATACCTCCCCTTGGAGGGGCGCAATTCGGAACATTCAGTACTTC. This encodes CSARDTSPWRGAIRNIQYF.

The V and J genes are TRBV9 and TRBJ2-5; the D gene could be TRBD1 or TRBD2 (5 bases each). The CDR3 runs 12 residues. Deletions cut 3 bases from V and 5 bases from J, with 8 bases between. Per germline, CDR1 SGDLS and CDR2 YYNGEE. DNA for the CDR3: TGTGCCAGCAGCGGGGACGGGGAGACCCAGTACTTC. Translating it yields CASSGDGETQYF.

The chain recombines TRBV6-6 with TRBJ1-1; TRBD1 matches 7 bases. CDR3 length: 15 amino acids. V trimming: 2 bases; J trimming: 0 bases; junction bases outside the gene matches: 3. CDR1 is MNHNY, CDR2 SVGAGI, per germline (reference sequence). The CDR3 is CASSYGDRMNTEAFF. CDR3 bases: TGTGCCAGCAGTTACGGGGACAGAATGAACACTGAAGCTTTCTTT.

The chain is built from TRBV4-1 and TRBJ1-1; D call uncertain. The CDR3 consists of 12 residues. Germline V lookup: CDR1 MGHRA, CDR2 YSYEKL. V lost 1 base and J 7 bases, leaving 7 bases between the germline ends. The CDR3, as DNA: TGCGCCAGCAGCCAAGCCACGGGTGAAGCTTTCTTT. This gives the protein CASSQATGEAFF.

This chain joins TRBV7-9 and TRBJ1-1, with D possibly being TRBD1 (6 bases). Germline assignment: CDR1 SEHNR and CDR2 FQNEAQ (reference sequence). The CDR3 runs 14 residues. V was pared by 5 bases and J by 2 bases, with 12 bases between. This CDR3 is CASSAGHSNTEAFF. CDR3 nucleotides: TGTGCCAGCAGCGCGGGACACTCTAACACTGAAGCTTTCTTT. The variable domain in full, with the rest retrieved from reference TRBV7-9 and TRBJ1-1, is DTGVSQNPRHKITKRGQNVTFRCDPISEHNRLYWYRQTLGQGPEFLTYFQNEAQLEKSRLLSDRFSAERPKGSFSTLEIQRTEQGDSAMYLCASSAGHSNTEAFFGQGTRLTVV.

The gene calls are TRBV7-9 and TRBJ2-5; 7 positions match TRBD1. There are 14 residues in the CDR3. CDR1 and CDR2 (germline): SEHNR, FQNEAQ (reference sequence). Trimming at V came to 5 bases and at J to 5 bases, leaving 8 bases not matched to a gene. The CDR3 loop reads CASSPTHRGETQYF. CDR3 sequence (DNA): TGTGCCAGCAGCCCCACCCACAGGGGCGAGACCCAGTACTTC.

This rearrangement joins TRBV7-2 to TRBJ2-3; D gene ambiguous. Germline assignment: CDR1 SGHTA and CDR2 FQGNSA. Deletions cut 5 bases from V and 4 bases from J, with 7 bases between. The CDR3 runs 12 residues. CDR3 residues: CASSPSPDTQYF. In nucleotides, the CDR3 is TGTGCCAGCAGCCCCTCTCCAGATACGCAGTATTTT.

The rearrangement uses TRBV20-1 and TRBJ2-1, with TRBD2 identical over 7 bases. This CDR3 contains 14 residues. Germline loops: CDR1 DFQATT, CDR2 SNEGSKA (reference sequence). V shed 2 bases and J 3 bases; nucleotides not matched to a gene: 4. Here the CDR3 reads CSARTLADYNEQFF. The CDR3 DNA is TGCAGTGCTAGAACTCTAGCGGACTACAATGAGCAGTTCTTC.

The genes are TRBV4-1 and TRBJ2-7, with unresolved D. CDR1 MGHRA and CDR2 YSYEKL come from the germline V gene. Deletions cut 5 bases from V and 6 bases from J, with 17 bases between. The CDR3 loop spans 14 amino acids. CDR3 protein: CASSTRTDHGEQYV. The CDR3 bases are TGCGCCAGCAGCACCCGGACCGACCACGGCGAGCAGTACGTC.